This is a list of T cell receptor beta chains from one sample in a study of blood T cell repertoires in COVID-19. The assay was immunoSEQ multiplex PCR, and TCRdb's table has in-frame clones only and misses some. This sample has roughly 250,000 clones, with about 76% found just once. Sequences were obtained from peripheral blood. The source of these receptors is a woman aged 55-75 years with active or convalescent COVID-19. Both conserved end residues are trimmed from each CDR3. A D gene is named only where the DNA matches it firmly. Rows may omit the clone size; those that give it use once, few, many or a size class.

V	D	size	CDR3
TRBV9	TRBD1	NA	ASYSGGGNYGYT
TRBV30	NA	few	AWTFTGLNTEAF
TRBV9	NA	NA	ASSVGTKNEQF
TRBV7-3	TRBD2	NA	ASSLSALAGTGELF
TRBV6-2/TRBV6-3	NA	NA	ASSYWARGPADTQY
TRBV9	TRBD2	NA	ASSVGTSGGKVETQY
TRBV12-5	TRBD1	NA	ASGGMGQRYNEQF
TRBV19	NA	NA	ASSIGGTPDTQY
TRBV27	NA	few	ASSMSSYNEQF
TRBV3-1/TRBV3-2	NA	NA	ASSQTRGSETQY
TRBV5-6	NA	NA	ASSFGPNPSGELF
TRBV9	TRBD2	NA	ASSAGTSGDGEQF
TRBV9	TRBD2	NA	ASSVGLAGGADTQY
TRBV3-1/TRBV3-2	TRBD1	NA	ASSQGRQGMEK
TRBV27	TRBD2	NA	ASRSGTRRLAGGYEQY
TRBV11-3	NA	NA	ASSYGFSYEQY
TRBV10-2	TRBD2	NA	ASSESAAASGEETQY
TRBV11-2	NA	NA	ASRGPQGDSPLH
TRBV6-5	NA	NA	ASRPDYGYT
TRBV5-1	TRBD2	NA	ASSYIAGLAGGKNTGELF